This entry describes one T cell receptor (beta chain). The sample is drawn from a study of blood T cell repertoires in COVID-19. TCRdb's copy holds only in-frame clones and misses some; the assay was immunoSEQ multiplex PCR. The sample contains tens of thousands of clones, 90% of which appear only once. The CDR3 extends over 14 amino acids. Looked up from germline, CDR1 is SNHLY and CDR2 is FYNNEI. Germline trimming cut 6 bases from V and 8 bases from J; bases unmatched to any gene: 9. The chain joins TRBV2 to TRBJ1-4, with 7 bases identical to TRBD1. Sequencing was performed on peripheral blood. The clonotype comes from a human donor in a cohort sampled during active COVID-19. The CDR3 bases are TGTGCCAGCAGGAGGACCGACAGGGAGGAAAAACTGTTTTTT. Its protein product is CASRRTDREEKLFF. The full variable domain, with the rest looked up from reference TRBV2 and TRBJ1-4, is EPEVTQTPSHQVTQMGQEVILRCVPISNHLYFYWYRQILGQKVEFLVSFYNNEISEKSEIFDDQFSVERPDGSNFTLKIRSTKLEDSAMYFCASRRTDREEKLFFGSGTQLSVL.